This TCR beta chain was obtained from a study of blood T cell repertoires in COVID-19. For the study at large: The origin of the acute and convalescent COVID-19 samples was the United States, Italy and Spain. Sample material is recorded as cDNA or gDNA derived from T cells, B-cell-depleted T cells, or PBMCs.

This clone showed up just a few times. There are 15 residues in the CDR3. Germline trimming cut 5 bases from V and 1 base from J; bases unmatched to any gene: 6. Per germline, CDR1 MRHNA and CDR2 SNTAGT. Under the authors' procedure: For nucleated cells, counts were estimated from reference gene primer amplification. Profiling relied on immunoSEQ multiplex PCR, and the TCRdb table lists in-frame clones only, not all of them. From that table come the V and J calls and clone size; the DNA was used to work out D and trimming. The data hold approximately 260,000 clones, with around 84% observed a single time.

The sequence was collected from a man aged 30 to 45 with acute COVID-19. The chain couples TRBV6-4 to TRBJ2-3, with 7 bases that match TRBD1. The sequenced material came from PBMCs or T cells enriched from blood (not recorded which). The CDR3 nucleotides read TGTGCCAGCAGTCGGACAGGCAGGGGCACAGATACGCAGTATTTT. Protein product: CASSRTGRGTDTQYF.